The 9 T cell receptor beta chains in this list originate from one sample, sequenced in a study of molecular identifiers for immune sequencing clone quantification. Using its own MiXCR run on the PCR reads, TCRdb lists one record per CDR3 protein. Of approximately 670,000 distinct CDR3 sequences listed, approximately 20% were seen once; the top ten hold around 0.9%. The specimen was naive CD8+ T cells from blood, with Jurkat cell RNA spiked in. Stated subset: FACS-sorted CD8+CD4-CCR7+CD45RA+ naive T cells. The receptors shown here come from a human donor in good health. Some libraries in this study had Jurkat cell RNA spiked in.

Concerning this clonotype itself: This may come from a read error, since a much larger clone is one base off. The chain links TRBV28 to TRBJ2-5; 9 positions agree with TRBD2. The CDR3 extends over 16 amino acids. The germline CDR1 and CDR2 sequences are MDHEN and SYDVKM. The CDR3 DNA sequence: TGTGCCAGCAGTATATCTAGCGGGGTGTACCAAGGGACCCAGTACTTC. It codes for CASSISSGVYQGTQYF.

This clonotype was observed at least ten times. The CDR3 region has the DNA TGCAGTGCTAGAGGGACTAGCGGGGCCCTTACCTACGAGCAGTACTTC. Encoded protein: CSARGTSGALTYEQYF. The rearrangement joins TRBV20-1 to TRBJ2-7, with 12 nucleotides matching TRBD2. This CDR3 comprises 16 residues. V lost 1 base, J lost 2 bases, and 6 bases stayed unmatched. In germline, CDR1 is DFQATT, CDR2 SNEGSKA (reference sequence).

The J gene is TRBJ1-5, the V gene TRBV29-1; D call uncertain. The CDR3 consists of 11 residues. V dropped 4 bases and J dropped 3 bases, with 4 bases sitting between them. CDR1 and CDR2 (germline): SQVTM, ANQGSEA. CDR3 residues: CSVGDNQPQHF. The CDR3 DNA sequence: TGCAGCGTTGGGGACAATCAGCCCCAGCATTTT. Filled out from reference TRBV29-1 and TRBJ1-5, the complete variable domain reads SAVISQKPSRDICQRGTSLTIQCQVDSQVTMMFWYRQQPGQSLTLIATANQGSEATYESGFVIDKFPISRPNLTFSTLTVSNMSPEDSSIYLCSVGDNQPQHFGDGTRLSIL.

The chain joins TRBV12-3 or TRBV12-4 to TRBJ1-5, with 9 bases identical to TRBD1. The junction had 11 bases not matched to a gene; V was cut back by 8 bases and J by 0 bases. The CDR3 extends over 17 amino acids. The CDR3 is CASSKTGGPYSNQPQHF. CDR3 bases: TGTGCCAGCTCCAAGACAGGGGGTCCCTATAGCAATCAGCCCCAGCATTTT.

This clonotype appeared many times. J is TRBJ2-1 and V is TRBV5-5, with D possibly matching TRBD1 (5 bases). The CDR3 spans 16 residues. The ends were cut back, 4 bases at V and 7 bases at J, with 21 bases in the middle. Germline V gives CDR1 SGHKS, CDR2 YYEKEE (reference sequence). CDR3 DNA: TGTGCCAGCAGCCCAGACAGTGCTACCTTACTGAATGAGCAGTTCTTC. It specifies CASSPDSATLLNEQFF. Full variable domain (outside the CDR3, taken from reference TRBV5-5 and TRBJ2-1): DAGVTQSPTHLIKTRGQQVTLRCSPISGHKSVSWYQQVLGQGPQFIFQYYEKEERGRGNFPDRFSARQFPNYSSELNVNALLLGDSALYLCASSPDSATLLNEQFFGPGTRLTVL.

This clonotype was recorded at least ten times. The J gene is TRBJ2-2, the V gene TRBV3-1, with TRBD1 matching 8 bases. The junction had 5 bases not matched to a gene; V was cut back by 5 bases and J by 6 bases. The CDR3 has 14 amino acids. Germline assignment: CDR1 LGHDT and CDR2 YNNKEL (reference sequence). CDR3 in DNA: TGTGCCAGCAGCATCGGACAGGGCGCCGGGGAGCTGTTTTTT. Translated, it gives CASSIGQGAGELFF.

V usage is TRBV12-3 or TRBV12-4 and J usage is TRBJ1-3; D uncertain. This CDR3 is built from 16 residues. The V end was cut by 2 bases, the J end by 0 bases, with 11 bases between. The CDR3 loop reads CASSLYKVYSGNTIYF. The CDR3 nucleotides read TGTGCCAGCAGTTTATATAAGGTATACTCTGGAAACACCATATATTTT.

Remarks on this clonotype: This may arise from a read error, as a much more abundant clone is one base away. V usage is TRBV14 and J usage is TRBJ1-1, with D perhaps matching TRBD1 (6 bases). This CDR3 spans 13 amino acids. Trimming left V 6 bases short and J 7 bases short, with 15 bases between. Germline values: CDR1 SGHDN, CDR2 FVKESK. CDR3 nucleotide sequence: TGTGCCAGCAGTTACGGGACACCGGGTGAAGCTTTCTTT. Translating it yields CASSYGTPGEAFF.

About this clonotype itself: A much larger clone differs from this one at a single base, so this may be a read error. This chain joins TRBV7-6 and TRBJ2-3, with 7 nucleotides matching TRBD2. Germline V gene data show CDR1 as SGHVS and CDR2 as FNYEAQ. There are 15 residues in the CDR3. The CDR3, as DNA: TGTGCCAGCAGCTGGGAAGCGGGGCGGGCAGATACGCGGTATTTT. Translating it yields CASSWEAGRADTRYF.